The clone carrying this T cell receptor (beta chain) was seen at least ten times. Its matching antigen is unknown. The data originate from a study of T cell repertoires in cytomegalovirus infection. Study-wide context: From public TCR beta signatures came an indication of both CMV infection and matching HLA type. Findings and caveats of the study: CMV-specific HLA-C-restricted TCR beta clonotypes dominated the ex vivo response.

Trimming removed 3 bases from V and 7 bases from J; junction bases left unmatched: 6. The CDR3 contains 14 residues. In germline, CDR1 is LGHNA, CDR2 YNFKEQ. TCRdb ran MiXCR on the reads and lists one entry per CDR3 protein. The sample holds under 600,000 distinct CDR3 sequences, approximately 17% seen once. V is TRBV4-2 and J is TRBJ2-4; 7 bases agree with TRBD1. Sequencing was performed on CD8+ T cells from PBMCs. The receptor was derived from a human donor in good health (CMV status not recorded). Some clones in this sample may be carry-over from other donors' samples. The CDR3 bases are TGTGCCAGCAGCCAGGAAACAGGGGAGAACATTCAGTACTTC. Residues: CASSQETGENIQYF.